This is a list of T cell receptor beta chains from one sample in a study of tumor-infiltrating lymphocytes in oesophageal squamous cell carcinoma. TCRdb fed the PCR reads into MiXCR, producing one record per CDR3 protein. Of some 20,000 distinct CDR3 sequences in the sample, about 41% are singletons; the top ten hold 10% to 13%. The sample taken for sequencing was normal esophageal tissue next to the tumor. The origin of the receptors is a male donor with esophageal squamous cell carcinoma. Both conserved end residues are part of each CDR3. D genes are given only for firm matches. The size field is filled for only some rows; it gives once, few, many or a size class.

D,size,V,J,CDR3,DNA
-,many,TRBV27,TRBJ2-1,CASSLFRESYNEQFF,TGTGCCAGCAGTTTATTCCGGGAGAGCTACAATGAGCAGTTCTTC
TRBD2,few,TRBV9,TRBJ2-2,CASSVGLAGMGFSGELFF,TGTGCCAGCAGCGTGGGACTAGCGGGTATGGGGTTCTCCGGGGAGCTGTTTTTT
TRBD2,once,TRBV7-8,TRBJ2-4,CASSLALSGGALRNIQYF,TGTGCCAGCAGCTTAGCGCTCAGCGGGGGGGCCCTTAGGAACATTCAGTACTTC
TRBD1,many,TRBV12-3/TRBV12-4,TRBJ2-7,CASSFLVDRGSYEQYF,TGTGCCAGCAGTTTTTTGGTGGACAGGGGCTCTTACGAGCAGTACTTC
TRBD2,-,TRBV19,TRBJ2-3,CASTRAGGDTQYF,TGTGCCAGTACTCGAGCGGGAGGAGATACGCAGTATTTT
-,-,TRBV7-2,TRBJ2-7,CASSADPLISPYEQYF,TGTGCCAGCAGCGCGGACCCTCTCATATCCCCCTACGAGCAGTACTTC
TRBD2,-,TRBV10-1,TRBJ2-7,CASSLSGRASEQYF,TGCGCCAGCAGTTTAAGCGGGAGGGCCAGCGAGCAGTACTTC
TRBD2,many,TRBV20-1,TRBJ2-3,CSARGLAEVAVDTQYF,TGCAGTGCTAGAGGACTAGCGGAGGTGGCTGTCGATACGCAGTATTTT
TRBD2,few,TRBV12-3/TRBV12-4,TRBJ2-5,CASSSPGGLAGLGETQYF,TGTGCCAGCAGCTCCCCGGGGGGACTAGCGGGACTTGGAGAGACCCAGTACTTC
-,-,TRBV6-1,TRBJ2-7,CASSDSGYEQYF,TGTGCCAGCAGTGATTCAGGCTACGAGCAGTACTTC
-,once,TRBV7-8,TRBJ1-1,CASRRTRDGHSFEAFF,TGTGCCAGCAGGCGTACGAGAGACGGACACTCCTTTGAAGCTTTCTTT
TRBD1,medium-sized,TRBV11-2,TRBJ2-3,CASSRFGTGLLKSTDTQYF,TGTGCCAGCAGCCGGTTCGGGACAGGGCTTCTAAAAAGCACAGATACGCAGTATTTT
-,-,TRBV5-2,TRBJ2-7,CASSFGTRVYEQYF,TGTGCCAGCAGCTTTGGGACTAGAGTATACGAGCAGTACTTC
-,-,TRBV7-3,TRBJ2-3,CASSLSSSYEQYF,TGTGCCAGCAGCCTGTCAAGCTCCTACGAGCAGTATTTT
-,few,TRBV20-1,TRBJ2-1,CSARWDGTNEQFF,TGCAGTGCTAGGTGGGACGGGACTAATGAGCAGTTCTTC
TRBD1,many,TRBV6-1,TRBJ2-7,CASRRTGQSYEQYF,TGTGCCAGCAGGAGGACAGGCCAAAGCTACGAGCAGTACTTC
-,-,TRBV7-2,TRBJ2-5,CASSLFEAVLATQYF,TGTGCCAGCAGCTTGTTTGAAGCGGTTCTCGCGACCCAGTACTTC
-,-,TRBV5-1,TRBJ1-4,CASSFSSGGGEKLFF,TGCGCCAGCAGCTTCTCATCCGGGGGCGGTGAAAAACTGTTTTTT
TRBD1,-,TRBV18,TRBJ2-5,CASSPSTGGAAGETQYF,TGTGCCAGCTCACCGTCGACAGGGGGCGCAGCGGGGGAGACCCAGTACTTC
TRBD2,-,TRBV9,TRBJ2-5,CASSVPEGLSGRGILDLGPWTQYF,TGTGCCAGCAGCGTCCCAGAAGGCCTGAGCGGGAGGGGAATACTGGACCTGGGGCCTTGGACCCAGTACTTC
TRBD1,many,TRBV6-1,TRBJ1-1,CASTAGGITEAFF,TGTGCCAGCACGGCAGGGGGCATCACTGAAGCTTTCTTT
-,medium-sized,TRBV7-2,TRBJ2-2,CASSPQGSGELFF,TGTGCCAGCAGCCCCCAAGGGTCCGGGGAGCTGTTTTTT
TRBD2,few,TRBV7-2,TRBJ2-1,CASSLEGTSGMYEQFF,TGTGCCAGCAGCTTAGAGGGGACTAGCGGGATGTATGAGCAGTTCTTC
TRBD2,medium-sized,TRBV28,TRBJ2-1,CASSLTAGGSYNEQFF,TGTGCCAGCAGTTTAACGGCGGGGGGCTCCTACAATGAGCAGTTCTTC
-,few,TRBV25-1,TRBJ2-7,CASSDRGSSYEQYF,TGTGCCAGCAGTGACAGGGGCAGCTCCTACGAGCAGTACTTC
TRBD1,-,TRBV7-2,TRBJ2-2,CASSPYGTGAILGTGELFF,TGTGCCAGCAGCCCGTACGGGACAGGGGCTATTTTGGGCACCGGGGAGCTGTTTTTT
-,many,TRBV10-3,TRBJ1-5,CAISEGGISNQPQHF,TGTGCCATCAGTGAGGGGGGGATTAGCAATCAGCCCCAGCATTTT
-,-,TRBV5-1,TRBJ2-5,CASSLAGNEQYF,TGCGCCAGCAGCTTGGCCGGCAATGAGCAGTACTTC
TRBD1,-,TRBV7-9,TRBJ2-3,CASSSDRGNTDTQYF,TGTGCCAGCAGCTCGGACAGGGGAAACACAGATACGCAGTATTTT
TRBD2,-,TRBV7-9,TRBJ2-3,CASSPRTSRDTQYF,TGTGCCAGCAGCCCACGGACTAGCCGCGATACGCAGTATTTT
-,many,TRBV10-3,TRBJ2-3,CAISGDVADTQYF,TGTGCCATCAGCGGTGACGTGGCAGATACGCAGTATTTT
TRBD2,many,TRBV27,TRBJ2-2,CASSSPDWTSGGTGELFF,TGTGCCAGCAGTTCCCCAGACTGGACTAGCGGCGGCACCGGGGAGCTGTTTTTT
-,medium-sized,TRBV7-8,TRBJ1-6,CASSPRVDNSPLHF,TGTGCCAGCAGCCCCAGGGTTGACAATTCACCCCTCCACTTT
-,medium-sized,TRBV7-9,TRBJ2-4,CASSLTDSSKNIQYF,TGTGCCAGCAGCTTAACGGACAGCTCCAAAAACATTCAGTACTTC
TRBD1,many,TRBV24-1,TRBJ1-2,CATSGTEYGYTF,TGTGCCACCTCCGGGACAGAATATGGCTACACCTTC
TRBD2,-,TRBV7-2,TRBJ2-3,CASNLGTSGTLQETQYF,TGTGCCAGCAACCTTGGGACTAGCGGGACCTTACAAGAGACCCAGTATTTT
-,few,TRBV7-2,TRBJ2-7,CASSFVPGVYEQYF,TGTGCCAGCAGCTTTGTGCCAGGGGTCTACGAGCAGTACTTC
TRBD2,-,TRBV4-1,TRBJ2-1,CASSQDIKRELNEQFF,TGCGCCAGCAGCCAAGATATAAAGCGGGAGCTTAATGAGCAGTTCTTC
-,-,TRBV6-4,TRBJ2-5,CASTFGVGPANRETQYF,TGTGCCAGCACTTTCGGCGTGGGGCCAGCGAACAGAGAGACCCAGTACTTC
-,few,TRBV28,TRBJ2-5,CASSAYSTNGETQYF,TGTGCCAGCAGCGCCTATTCAACCAACGGAGAGACCCAGTACTTC
-,few,TRBV7-6,TRBJ2-2,CASSSQGHGTGELFF,TGTGCTAGCAGCTCACAGGGCCACGGGACCGGGGAGCTGTTTTTT
-,many,TRBV9,TRBJ2-1,CASSVEGNEQFF,TGTGCCAGCAGCGTAGAGGGAAATGAGCAGTTCTTC
TRBD1,-,TRBV24-1,TRBJ1-1,CATSLQDHGDRPGENTEAFF,TGTGCCACCAGCCTACAAGACCACGGGGACAGGCCAGGGGAGAACACTGAAGCTTTCTTT
-,many,TRBV4-2,TRBJ2-5,CASSQDPFRGGETQYF,TGTGCCAGCAGCCAAGATCCGTTCCGAGGAGGAGAGACCCAGTACTTC
-,medium-sized,TRBV11-1,TRBJ2-2,CASSLVNTGELFF,TGTGCCAGCAGCTTGGTGAACACCGGGGAGCTGTTTTTT
TRBD2,-,TRBV7-3,TRBJ2-1,CASSLRRGGLNEQFF,TGTGCCAGCAGCTTAAGACGGGGGGGCCTCAATGAGCAGTTCTTC
TRBD1,medium-sized,TRBV7-9,TRBJ2-7,CASSLVGTGYSYEQYF,TGTGCCAGCAGCTTAGTAGGGACAGGTTATTCCTACGAGCAGTACTTC
-,medium-sized,TRBV28,TRBJ2-2,CASSRRDTGELFF,TGTGCCAGCAGTCGACGAGACACCGGGGAGCTGTTTTTT
TRBD1,many,TRBV11-3,TRBJ2-7,CASSPYRGRGYEQYF,TGTGCCAGCAGCCCTTACAGGGGCCGCGGCTACGAGCAGTACTTC
-,medium-sized,TRBV7-9,TRBJ2-1,CASSLETGGRRYNEQFF,TGTGCCAGCAGCTTAGAAACCGGGGGGCGTAGATACAATGAGCAGTTCTTC
-,medium-sized,TRBV12-3/TRBV12-4,TRBJ2-1,CASIALSGTGEQFF,TGTGCCAGCATCGCCCTTAGCGGCACAGGGGAGCAGTTCTTC
TRBD2,medium-sized,TRBV12-3/TRBV12-4,TRBJ2-1,CASSSIPGLAWYNEQFF,TGTGCCAGCAGTTCCATTCCGGGACTAGCGTGGTACAATGAGCAGTTCTTC
-,-,TRBV12-2,TRBJ2-7,CASRLALGEQYF,TGTGCAAGTCGCTTAGCGCTGGGGGAGCAGTACTTC